The 9 T cell receptor beta chains listed next were all sequenced from one sample in a study of CD4 T cells in relation to SARS-CoV-2 and coronaviruses. The unexposed donors gave CD4+ T cells in about 2011-2019, prior to COVID-19. The cells were cultured for over eight days before CD4+ T cells were isolated. Their cognate antigens are unknown. TCRdb's table, derived via immunoSEQ multiplex PCR, lists solely in-frame clones and lacks some. Of about 22,000 clones in the sample, 55% to 80% were seen once. Sequencing was done on a sample of CD4+ T cells from PBMCs, cultured in vitro. These receptors were taken from a human donor in good health.

This chain uses TRBV7-9 with TRBJ1-1; D gene ambiguous. The CDR3 consists of 11 residues. Trimming shortened V by 3 bases and J by 1 base, and 0 bases separated the two germline ends. Germline V gene sequence: CDR1 SEHNR, CDR2 FQNEAQ (reference sequence). The DNA for the CDR3 is TGTGCCAGCAGCTTGAACACTGAAGCTTTCTTT. This codes for CASSLNTEAFF.

The genes are TRBV20-1 and TRBJ1-2, with a tentative D call TRBD1 (5 bases). The CDR3 runs to 11 residues. CDR1 is DFQATT and CDR2 is SNEGSKA in the germline V gene (reference sequence). Deletions cut 6 bases from V and 2 bases from J, with 7 bases between. The CDR3 here is CSAGANYGYTF. CDR3 nucleotides: TGCAGTGCAGGGGCCAACTATGGCTACACCTTC.

The chain carries TRBV5-1 and TRBJ2-7; D gene uncertain. There are 11 residues in the CDR3. V was trimmed by 6 bases and J by 6 bases, leaving 10 bases between them. Germline V gene lookup returns CDR1 SGHRS and CDR2 YFSETQ. As DNA, the CDR3 is TGCGCCAGCACCGCTATGGGCGAGCAGTACTTC. As protein: CASTAMGEQYF.

This clone was counted between two and nine times. The genes are TRBV5-4 and TRBJ1-2, with 7 positions matching TRBD1. The CDR3 is made up of 13 amino acids. V shed 3 bases and J 4 bases; nucleotides not matched to a gene: 3. Germline V gene sequence: CDR1 SGHNT, CDR2 YYREEE (reference sequence). The CDR3 spells CASSSGTVYGYTF. The CDR3 coding sequence is TGTGCCAGCAGCTCAGGGACAGTCTATGGCTACACCTTC.

The rearrangement uses TRBV6-5 and TRBJ1-2, with TRBD1 as a possible D gene (5 bases). With 6 bases removed from V and 7 bases from J, the gap between germline ends came to 18 bases. Germline V lookup: CDR1 MNHEY, CDR2 SVGAGI. The CDR3 length is 14 residues. The CDR3 DNA follows: TGTGCCAGCAGGACCCGTAGGGGTGAGGGTGGCTACACCTTC. This encodes CASRTRRGEGGYTF.

The chain combines TRBV6-5 with TRBJ1-3, with 7 bases identical to TRBD1. CDR1 is MNHEY, CDR2 SVGAGI, per germline. The CDR3 runs 15 residues. V trimming: 9 bases; J trimming: 0 bases; junction bases outside the gene matches: 8. The CDR3 loop reads CASIPGTDSGNTIYF. DNA of the CDR3: TGTGCCAGTATACCCGGGACAGACTCTGGAAACACCATATATTTT.

This clone has only a few counts. The V gene is TRBV27, the J gene TRBJ1-6; 7 nucleotides align to TRBD1. The germline V gene has CDR1 MNHEY and CDR2 SMNVEV (reference sequence). The CDR3 is 17 amino acids. V lost 5 bases to trimming and J lost 7 bases; unmatched junction nucleotides: 14. CDR3 region: CASSPYAPRGMNSPLHF. CDR3 in DNA: TGTGCCAGCAGTCCCTACGCCCCCAGGGGGATGAATTCACCCCTCCACTTT.

The chain is built from TRBV6-5 and TRBJ1-5, with 7 bases fitting TRBD1. Germline V gene sequence: CDR1 MNHEY, CDR2 SVGAGI. V trimming: 6 bases; J trimming: 2 bases; junction bases outside the gene matches: 4. This CDR3 spans 14 amino acids. The DNA of the CDR3 is TGTGCCAGCAGCATAACAGGGGGCAATCAGCCCCAGCATTTT. This encodes CASSITGGNQPQHF.

This chain joins TRBV7-9 and TRBJ2-6; D is undetermined. The V end lost 5 bases, the J end lost 1 base, and 12 bases lay between the germline ends. CDR3 length equals 16 residues. Germline-derived CDR1 and CDR2 are SEHNR and FQNEAQ (reference sequence). This CDR3 reads CASSPTLLSGANVLTF. The DNA for the CDR3 is TGTGCCAGCAGCCCGACACTGCTTTCTGGGGCCAACGTCCTGACTTTC.